This TCR beta chain was profiled in a study of blood T cell repertoires in COVID-19. At the level of the study: Before being deemed recovered, Cohort 3 donors had two negative PCRs, clearance, or symptom resolution. Material from acute and convalescent COVID-19 was sourced from the United States, Italy and Spain. The analysed material was cDNA or gDNA that came from T cells, B-cell-depleted T cells, or PBMCs.

CDR3 length: 15 amino acids. CDR1 and CDR2 from the germline V gene are SGHRS and YFSETQ. Trimming shortened V by 4 bases and J by 4 bases, and 15 bases separated the two germline ends. The table lists this clone with a count of one. The assay was immunoSEQ multiplex PCR, and TCRdb's table has in-frame clones only and misses some. The sample consists of a few hundred thousand clones, about 90% of them appearing once. J is TRBJ1-5 and V is TRBV5-1; maybe TRBD1 (6 bases). Sequencing used PBMCs or T cells enriched from blood (not recorded which). This receptor was obtained from a man in his forties in a cohort exposed to, infected with or recovered from COVID-19 (not recorded which). CDR3 in amino acids: CASSATGLRNQPQHF. DNA for the CDR3: TGCGCCAGCAGCGCAACAGGGCTTAGGAATCAGCCCCAGCATTTT.